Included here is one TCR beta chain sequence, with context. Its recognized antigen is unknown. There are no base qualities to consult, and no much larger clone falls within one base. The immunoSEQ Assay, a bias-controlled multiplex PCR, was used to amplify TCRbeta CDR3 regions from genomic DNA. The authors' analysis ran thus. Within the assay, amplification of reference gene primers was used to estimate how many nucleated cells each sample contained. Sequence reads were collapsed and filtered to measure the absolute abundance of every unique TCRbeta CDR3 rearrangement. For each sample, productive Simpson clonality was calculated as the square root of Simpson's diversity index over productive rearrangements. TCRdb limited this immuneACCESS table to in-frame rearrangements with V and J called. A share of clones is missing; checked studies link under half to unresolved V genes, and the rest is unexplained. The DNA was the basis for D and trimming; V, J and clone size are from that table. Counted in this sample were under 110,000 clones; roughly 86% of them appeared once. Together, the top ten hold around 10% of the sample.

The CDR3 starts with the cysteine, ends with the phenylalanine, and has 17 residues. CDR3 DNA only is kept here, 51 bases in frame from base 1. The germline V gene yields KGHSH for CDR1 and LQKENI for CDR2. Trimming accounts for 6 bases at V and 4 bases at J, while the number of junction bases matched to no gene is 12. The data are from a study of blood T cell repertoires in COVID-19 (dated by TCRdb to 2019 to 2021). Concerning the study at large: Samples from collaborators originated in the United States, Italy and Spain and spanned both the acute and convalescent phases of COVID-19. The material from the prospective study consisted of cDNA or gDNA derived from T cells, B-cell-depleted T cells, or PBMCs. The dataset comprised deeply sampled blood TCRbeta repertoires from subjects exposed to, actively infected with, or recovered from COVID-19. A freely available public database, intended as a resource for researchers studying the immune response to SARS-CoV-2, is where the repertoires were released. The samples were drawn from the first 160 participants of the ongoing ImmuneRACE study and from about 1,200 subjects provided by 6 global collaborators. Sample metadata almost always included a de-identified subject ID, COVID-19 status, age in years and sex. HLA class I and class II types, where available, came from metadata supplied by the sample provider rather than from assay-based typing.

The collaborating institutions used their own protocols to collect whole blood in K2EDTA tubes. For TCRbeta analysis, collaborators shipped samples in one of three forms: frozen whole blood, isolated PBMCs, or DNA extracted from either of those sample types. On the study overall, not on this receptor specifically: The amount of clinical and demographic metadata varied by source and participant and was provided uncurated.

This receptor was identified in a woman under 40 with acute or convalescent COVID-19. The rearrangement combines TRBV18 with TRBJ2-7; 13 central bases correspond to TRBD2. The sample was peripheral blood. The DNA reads TGTGCCAGCTCCCCGCCACTAGCGGGGGGGCCGGGGTACGAGCAGTACTTC. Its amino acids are CASSPPLAGGPGYEQYF.